The present TCR beta chain was sequenced within a study of blood T cell repertoires in COVID-19. Sequencing used immunoSEQ multiplex PCR; TCRdb keeps in-frame clones, though not all of them. The table shows under 300,000 clones, with around 89% occurring only once. The CDR3 totals 13 residues. V lost 5 bases to trimming and J lost 8 bases, with 15 bases between them. Germline assignment: CDR1 LNHDA and CDR2 SQIVND (reference sequence). This TCR came from a woman aged 40-49 years with acute or convalescent COVID-19. The rearrangement uses TRBV19 and TRBJ1-2, with D unclear. Sequencing was carried out using peripheral blood. CDR3 in DNA: TGTGCCAGTAGTTTGCAGGTTCGGAGGGGCTACACCTTC. It translates to CASSLQVRRGYTF.